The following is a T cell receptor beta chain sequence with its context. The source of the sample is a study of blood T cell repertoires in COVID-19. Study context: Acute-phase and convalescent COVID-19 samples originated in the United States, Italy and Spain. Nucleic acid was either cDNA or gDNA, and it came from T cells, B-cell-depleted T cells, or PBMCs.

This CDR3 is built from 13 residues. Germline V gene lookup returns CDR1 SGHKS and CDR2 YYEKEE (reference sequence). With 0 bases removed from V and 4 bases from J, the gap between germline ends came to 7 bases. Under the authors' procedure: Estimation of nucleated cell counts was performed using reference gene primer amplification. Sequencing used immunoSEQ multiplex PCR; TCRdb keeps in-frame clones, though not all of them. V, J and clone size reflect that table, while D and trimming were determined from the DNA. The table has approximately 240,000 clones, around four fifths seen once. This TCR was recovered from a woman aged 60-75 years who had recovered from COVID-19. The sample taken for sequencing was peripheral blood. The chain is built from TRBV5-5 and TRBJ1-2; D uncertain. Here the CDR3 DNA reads TGTGCCAGCAGCTTGGAGCTGGTCTATGGCTACACCTTC. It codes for CASSLELVYGYTF.